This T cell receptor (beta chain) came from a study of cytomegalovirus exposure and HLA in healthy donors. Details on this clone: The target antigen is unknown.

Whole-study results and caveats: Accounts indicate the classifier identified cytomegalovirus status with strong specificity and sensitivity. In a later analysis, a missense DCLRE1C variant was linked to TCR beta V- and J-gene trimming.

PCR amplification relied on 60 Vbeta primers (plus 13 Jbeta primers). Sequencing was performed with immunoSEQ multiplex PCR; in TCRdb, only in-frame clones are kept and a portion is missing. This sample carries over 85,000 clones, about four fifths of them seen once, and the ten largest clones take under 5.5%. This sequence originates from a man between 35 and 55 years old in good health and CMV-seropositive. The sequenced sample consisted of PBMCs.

The CDR3 reads CASDRTGGYEQYF. The CDR3 nucleotides read TGTGCCAGTGATAGGACAGGGGGCTACGAGCAGTACTTC. The chain uses TRBV6-1 and TRBJ2-7; 10 nucleotides agree with TRBD1. The V and J ends lost 9 bases and 3 bases, in that order; junction bases with no gene match: 5. In germline, CDR1 is MNHNS, CDR2 SASEGT. There are 13 residues in the CDR3.